Given below is one T cell receptor (beta chain) in context. Antigen unknown. Samples from alopecia areata patients were lesional scalp punch biopsies and peripheral blood. Isolated RNA was reverse transcribed into cDNA used as the sequencing template. TCRdb's table, derived via immunoSEQ multiplex PCR, lists solely in-frame clones and lacks some. The table lists about 130,000 clones, approximately 53% of them singletons. Trimming cost V 5 bases and J 7 bases; bases outside gene matches: 6. Germline CDR1 SGHTA, CDR2 FQGNSA. The CDR3 sequence is 16 residues long. This sample stems from a study of CD8+ T cells in alopecia areata. Whole-study findings and limits: Researchers report lesional scalp, most notably alopecia totalis/universalis, outstripped normal scalp in clonality. Whereas mice showed it more clearly, TCR sharing across patients was murkier, possibly because of HLA.

The material sequenced was CD4+ T cells sorted from blood, taken at week 0. This chain joins TRBV7-2 and TRBJ2-2; TRBD2 aligns across 14 bases. The clonotype originates from a human donor with alopecia areata. CDR3: CASSGLAGGSYGELFF. The CDR3 DNA follows: TGTGCCAGCAGCGGACTAGCGGGAGGAAGTTACGGGGAGCTGTTTTTT.